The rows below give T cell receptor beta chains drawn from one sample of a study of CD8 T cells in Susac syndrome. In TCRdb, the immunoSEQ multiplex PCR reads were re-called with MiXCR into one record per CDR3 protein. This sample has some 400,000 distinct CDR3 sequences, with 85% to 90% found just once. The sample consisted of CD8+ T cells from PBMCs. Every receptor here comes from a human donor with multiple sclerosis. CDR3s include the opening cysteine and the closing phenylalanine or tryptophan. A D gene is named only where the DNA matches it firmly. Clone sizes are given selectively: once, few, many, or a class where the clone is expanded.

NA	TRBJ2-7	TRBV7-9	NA	TGTGCCAGCAGCTTAGGGGGTCAGGGAGACGAGCAGTACTTC	CASSLGGQGDEQYF
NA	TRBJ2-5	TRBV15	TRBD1	TGTGCCACCAGCAGACTACCGGGACAGGGCTTGTCCGGAGAGACCCAGTACTTC	CATSRLPGQGLSGETQYF
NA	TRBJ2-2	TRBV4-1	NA	TGCGCCAGCAGCCACATAAGGGGCACCGGGGAGCTGTTTTTT	CASSHIRGTGELFF
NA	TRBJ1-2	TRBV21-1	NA	TGTGCCAGCAGCAAAGGTGTGGACTATGGCTACACCTTC	CASSKGVDYGYTF
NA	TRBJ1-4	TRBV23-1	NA	TGCGCCAGCAGTCAAAGGACCGGACCAACTAATGAAAAACTGTTTTTT	CASSQRTGPTNEKLFF
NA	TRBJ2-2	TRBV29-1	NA	TGCAGCGTTGAACTTAGTGCCGGGGAGCTGTTTTTT	CSVELSAGELFF
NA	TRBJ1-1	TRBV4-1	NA	TGCGCCAGCAGCCCGTATGGGCAGTCGCCCTCCATGAACACTGAAGCTTTCTTT	CASSPYGQSPSMNTEAFF
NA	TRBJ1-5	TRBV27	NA	TGTGCCAGCAGTTTAACGGCTGGGCATAATCAGCCCCAGCATTTT	CASSLTAGHNQPQHF
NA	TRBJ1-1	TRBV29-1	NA	TGCAGCGTTGGCTCGGCGAACACTGAAGCTTTCTTT	CSVGSANTEAFF
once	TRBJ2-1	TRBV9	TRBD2	TGTGCCAGCAGCATCCCCTCTCGCGGACTAGCGGGAGTTAACGAGCAGTTCTTC	CASSIPSRGLAGVNEQFF
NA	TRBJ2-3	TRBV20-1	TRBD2	TGCAGTGCTAGAGATCCGGGGACTACGGGAGATACGCAGTATTTT	CSARDPGTTGDTQYF
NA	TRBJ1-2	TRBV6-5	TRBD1	TGTGCCAGCAGTTACATTTGGGACAGGGGGCACGGCTACTATGGCTACACCTTC	CASSYIWDRGHGYYGYTF
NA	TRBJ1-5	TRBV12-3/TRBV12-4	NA	NA	CASSFGPGSGNQPQHF
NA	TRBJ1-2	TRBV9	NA	TGTGCCAGCAGAAACGGGGTGGAAGGCTACACCTTC	CASRNGVEGYTF
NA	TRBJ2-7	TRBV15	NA	TGTGCCACCAGCATGCCGGGCAGCTCCTACGAGCAGTACTTC	CATSMPGSSYEQYF
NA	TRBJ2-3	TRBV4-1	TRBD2	TGCGCCAGCAGCGAGGGACTAGCGGGGGTTCTAGGCGCAGATACGCAGTATTTT	CASSEGLAGVLGADTQYF
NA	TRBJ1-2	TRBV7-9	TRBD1	TGTGCCAGCAGCCCCCCTGAGGGGGCCCACTATGGCTACACCTTC	CASSPPEGAHYGYTF
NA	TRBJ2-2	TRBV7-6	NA	TGTGCCAGCAATTGGGGGGAGGACACCGGGGAGCTGTTTTTT	CASNWGEDTGELFF